The 23 T cell receptor beta chains presented below share a single source sample, sequenced in a study of breast tumors, draining lymph nodes, adjacent tissues. TCRdb re-called the multiplex PCR reads with MiXCR, one entry per CDR3 protein. The sample consists of some 100,000 distinct CDR3 sequences, roughly 20% of them appearing once. Breast cancer patients provided tissue from their axillary draining lymph nodes. Sequencing was carried out using axillary lymph node tissue. All receptors derive from a female donor with breast cancer. Some clones in this sample may be carry-over from other donors' samples.

This clonotype was recorded many times. This chain connects TRBV5-4 to TRBJ1-6; 7 positions match TRBD1. The germline V gene has CDR1 SGHNT and CDR2 YYREEE (reference sequence). This CDR3 is built from 12 residues. J was trimmed by 6 bases and V by 9 bases; bases with no gene match: 3. CDR3 loop: CATGTANSPLHF. The CDR3 coding sequence is TGTGCCACCGGGACAGCTAATTCACCCCTCCACTTT.

The chain employs TRBV6-5 and TRBJ1-2; 8 bases line up with TRBD1. Germline V gene data show CDR1 as MNHEY and CDR2 as SVGAGI. The ends lost 6 bases at V and 6 bases at J; junction bases unmatched: 6. CDR3 length equals 13 residues. The CDR3 protein is CASRRQGSDGYTF. The CDR3 bases are TGTGCCAGCAGGCGACAGGGGTCCGATGGCTACACCTTC.

This clonotype was seen repeatedly, ten times or more. For the CDR3, the DNA is TGTGCCAGCAGCCCTGGACAGTCCCTTATCGGGAACACCATATATTTT. Protein sequence: CASSPGQSLIGNTIYF. The gene calls are TRBV5-6 and TRBJ1-3, with a possible D match to TRBD1 (6 bases). V lost 4 bases and J lost 7, with 21 bases in between. This CDR3 has 16 amino acids. Germline lookup yields CDR1 SGHDT and CDR2 YYEEEE.

Many counts were recorded for this clonotype. This chain links TRBV6-2 or TRBV6-3 with TRBJ2-3, with D possibly matching TRBD2 (5 bases). Germline V CDR1 and CDR2: MNHEY, SVGEGT. The V gene lost 2 bases and the J gene lost 8 bases, with 20 bases spanning the gap. This CDR3 is 16 amino acids long. This chain's CDR3 is CASSYDAEVGSGTQYF. The CDR3 coding sequence is TGTGCCAGCAGTTACGATGCGGAGGTAGGGTCGGGTACGCAGTATTTT.

At least ten counts were recorded for this clonotype. The CDR3: CASSPGLAGQETQYF. The CDR3 DNA sequence: TGTGCCAGCAGCCCCGGACTAGCGGGGCAAGAGACCCAGTACTTC. The rearrangement joins TRBV11-2 to TRBJ2-5, with 12 bases matching TRBD2. The CDR3 spans 15 residues. Germline assignment: CDR1 SGHAT and CDR2 FQNNGV. V lost 5 bases to trimming and J lost 2 bases; unmatched junction nucleotides: 3.

In the case of this clonotype: An end of the junction differs from the germline gene, which may be a read error. CDR3 in amino acids: CASSPDGTGNEELFF. CDR3 DNA: TGCGCCAGCAGCCCGGACGGGACAGGGAATGAAGAACTGTTTTTT. The chain couples TRBV5-1 to TRBJ1-4; TRBD1 matches at 9 bases. The CDR3 is made up of 15 amino acids. Germline CDR1 is SGHRS and CDR2 is YFSETQ.

The table lists this clonotype with many counts. This rearrangement joins TRBV4-1 to TRBJ2-1; D call uncertain. The CDR3 has 15 residues. Germline loops: CDR1 MGHRA, CDR2 YSYEKL. Trimming removed 0 bases at V and 7 bases at J, with 13 bases between. The CDR3 region has the DNA TGCGCCAGCAGCCAAGATCTAAGGCAGGCTAATGAGCAGTTCTTC. Its protein product is CASSQDLRQANEQFF.

With respect to this clonotype: This may stem from a read error, because a much larger clone lies one nucleotide away. V and J are TRBV2 and TRBJ2-1; tentatively, D is TRBD2 (6 bases). CDR3 length: 14 residues. Germline lookup yields CDR1 SNHLY and CDR2 FYNNEI. Trimming pared 2 bases from V and 7 bases from J, leaving 12 bases between. CDR3 nucleotides: TGTGCCAGCAGTGAAATCCTAGCGCAGAATGAGCAGTTCTTC. Translated: CASSEILAQNEQFF. Full variable domain (rest looked up from reference TRBV2 and TRBJ2-1): EPEVTQTPSHQVTQMGQEVILRCVPISNHLYFYWYRQILGQKVEFLVSFYNNEISEKSEIFDDQFSVERPDGSNFTLKIRSTKLEDSAMYFCASSEILAQNEQFFGPGTRLTVL.

This clonotype was observed many times. The V call is TRBV20-1, the J call TRBJ2-3; D ambiguous. Trimming cost V 2 bases and J 1 base, with 4 bases left between them. This CDR3 region has 12 residues. Germline CDR1 DFQATT, CDR2 SNEGSKA (reference sequence). The CDR3 DNA follows: TGCAGTGCTAGACAGGGCACAGATACGCAGTATTTT. Its protein product is CSARQGTDTQYF.

This clonotype has at least ten counts. The gene calls are TRBV12-3 or TRBV12-4 and TRBJ1-2; D is unresolved. The V end was cut by 7 bases, the J end by 4 bases, with 4 bases between. CDR3 size: 10 residues. Written as DNA, the CDR3 is TGTGCCAGCACCCCCTATGGCTACACCTTC. It yields the protein CASTPYGYTF.

A word on this clonotype: This could be a read error, since a much larger clone is one nucleotide away. The gene calls are TRBV11-1 and TRBJ2-7, with D possibly matching TRBD2 (6 bases). Trimming stripped 8 bases from V and 9 bases from J, with 17 bases between. Germline values: CDR1 SGHAT, CDR2 FQDESV (reference sequence). The CDR3 is made up of 12 amino acids. For the CDR3, the DNA is TGTGCCAGCGGAAGTGATGCGGGGAGGCAGTACTTC. Translation: CASGSDAGRQYF.

The table lists this clonotype with many counts. The genes are TRBV20-1 and TRBJ2-3; D unclear. V was shortened by 3 bases and J by 5 bases, with 12 bases between the two germline ends. The CDR3 consists of 13 residues. CDR1 and CDR2 from the germline V gene are DFQATT and SNEGSKA (reference sequence). The CDR3: CSASLPGRDTQYF. In nucleotides, the CDR3 is TGCAGTGCTAGTCTCCCCGGACGAGATACGCAGTATTTT.

CDR3 residues: CASSLLTGAEQPQHF. Written as DNA, the CDR3 is TGTGCCAGCTCACTCCTAACGGGGGCCGAACAGCCCCAGCATTTT. The V call is TRBV18, the J call TRBJ1-5; D possibly corresponds to TRBD1 (6 bases). From germline, CDR1 is KGHSH and CDR2 LQKENI. The length of the CDR3 is 15 residues. V was pared by 4 bases and J by 7 bases, with 17 bases between.

The chain joins TRBV19 to TRBJ1-6; unclear D gene. The CDR3 length is 18 residues. Germline lookup yields CDR1 LNHDA and CDR2 SQIVND (reference sequence). Deletions cut 9 bases from V and 0 bases from J, with 21 bases between. CDR3 loop: CASSKNRRESSYNSPLHF. CDR3 nucleotides: TGTGCCAGCTCGAAAAACCGACGGGAGAGCTCCTATAATTCACCCCTCCACTTT.

This clonotype appeared many times. The J gene is TRBJ1-2, the V gene TRBV6-1, with D perhaps TRBD1 (5 bases). Per germline, CDR1 MNHNS and CDR2 SASEGT. Trimming cost V 2 bases and J 6 bases, with 13 bases left between them. The CDR3 totals 14 residues. CDR3 DNA: TGTGCCAGCAGTGAATATTGGGACTCGGATGGCTACACCTTC. Translation gives CASSEYWDSDGYTF.

At least ten counts were recorded for this clonotype. The chain is built from TRBV16 and TRBJ1-5; D uncertain. Trimming cost V 6 bases and J 4 bases, with 10 bases left between them. The V gene's germline CDR1 is KGHSY and CDR2 FQNENV. This CDR3 comprises 13 residues. CDR3 bases: TGTGCCAGCAGACAAGACACTAATCAGCCCCAGCATTTT. Its translation: CASRQDTNQPQHF. The variable domain in full, completed from reference TRBV16 and TRBJ1-5, reads GEEVAQTPKHLVRGEGQKAKLYCAPIKGHSYVFWYQQVLKNEFKFLISFQNENVFDETGMPKERFSAKCLPNSPCSLEIQATKLEDSAVYFCASRQDTNQPQHFGDGTRLSIL.

This clonotype appeared many times. CDR3 loop: CASRRTDTQYF. The CDR3 nucleotides are TGTGCCAGCAGACGGACGGATACGCAGTATTTT. This chain links TRBV6-1 with TRBJ2-3; D is ambiguous. CDR1 is MNHNS, CDR2 SASEGT, per germline. CDR3 length equals 11 residues. The V and J ends lost 6 bases and 6 bases respectively, with 7 bases between them.

Worth noting for this clonotype: A much larger clone differs from this one at a single base, so this may be a read error. This rearrangement joins TRBV5-1 to TRBJ1-4, with D hard to call. The germline V gene has CDR1 SGHRS and CDR2 YFSETQ. The length of the CDR3 is 14 residues. DNA for the CDR3: TGCGCCGGCAGCTTGGACGGATTTAATGAAAAACTGTTTTTT. The encoded protein is CAGSLDGFNEKLFF. Looking up the rest from reference TRBV5-1 and TRBJ1-4 gives the full variable domain: KAGVTQTPRYLIKTRGQQVTLSCSPISGHRSVSWYQQTPGQGLQFLFEYFSETQRNKGNFPGRFSGRQFSNSRSEMNVSTLELGDSALYLCAGSLDGFNEKLFFGSGTQLSVL.

Ten or more counts support this clonotype. V and J are TRBV4-1 and TRBJ2-7, with D unresolved. The CDR3 length is 14 residues. Germline V lookup: CDR1 MGHRA, CDR2 YSYEKL. Deletions cut 0 bases from V and 0 bases from J, with 6 bases between. CDR3: CASSQDRSSYEQYF. The CDR3 bases are TGCGCCAGCAGCCAAGATAGGAGCTCCTACGAGCAGTACTTC.

This clonotype has more than one count but fewer than ten. A clone one base away is much larger, so this may be a read error. The CDR3 coding sequence is TGCGGTGCTAGAGAGGGCGGTGGGGCGGGAAACACCATATATTTT. Translating gives CGAREGGGAGNTIYF. The gene calls are TRBV20-1 and TRBJ1-3; D may be TRBD1 (5 bases). Germline assignment: CDR1 DFQATT and CDR2 SNEGSKA (reference sequence). CDR3 size: 15 residues.

This clonotype came up many times. This chain uses TRBV6-1 with TRBJ2-5; TRBD1 aligns across 9 bases. Germline V lookup: CDR1 MNHNS, CDR2 SASEGT. This CDR3 spans 16 amino acids. After removal of 4 bases from V and 5 bases from J, the junction contained 11 bases not matched to a gene. The CDR3 here is CASSVSLTGGRETQYF. The CDR3 nucleotides are TGTGCCAGCAGTGTATCCCTAACAGGGGGCCGGGAGACCCAGTACTTC.

At least ten counts were recorded for this clonotype. CDR3 sequence (DNA): TGTGCCAGCAGTCGCCTTGGGGCGGACAGGGGCAATGAGCAGTTCTTC. Its protein is CASSRLGADRGNEQFF. This chain joins TRBV5-6 and TRBJ2-1, with 9 nucleotides matching TRBD1. Per the germline V gene, CDR1 is SGHDT and CDR2 is YYEEEE. V trimming: 5 bases; J trimming: 6 bases; junction bases outside the gene matches: 12. The CDR3 consists of 16 residues. The entire variable domain, with the rest obtained from reference TRBV5-6 and TRBJ2-1, is as follows: DAGVTQSPTHLIKTRGQQVTLRCSPKSGHDTVSWYQQALGQGPQFIFQYYEEEERQRGNFPDRFSGHQFPNYSSELNVNALLLGDSALYLCASSRLGADRGNEQFFGPGTRLTVL.

J is TRBJ2-1 and V is TRBV5-6; D unresolved. Trimming took 3 bases from V and 2 from J, leaving 9 bases between them. Germline CDR1 and CDR2: SGHDT and YYEEEE. This CDR3 comprises 14 residues. The CDR3 region has the DNA TGTGCCAGCAGCTCGACGGGTACCTACAATGAGCAGTTCTTC. Translating it yields CASSSTGTYNEQFF.